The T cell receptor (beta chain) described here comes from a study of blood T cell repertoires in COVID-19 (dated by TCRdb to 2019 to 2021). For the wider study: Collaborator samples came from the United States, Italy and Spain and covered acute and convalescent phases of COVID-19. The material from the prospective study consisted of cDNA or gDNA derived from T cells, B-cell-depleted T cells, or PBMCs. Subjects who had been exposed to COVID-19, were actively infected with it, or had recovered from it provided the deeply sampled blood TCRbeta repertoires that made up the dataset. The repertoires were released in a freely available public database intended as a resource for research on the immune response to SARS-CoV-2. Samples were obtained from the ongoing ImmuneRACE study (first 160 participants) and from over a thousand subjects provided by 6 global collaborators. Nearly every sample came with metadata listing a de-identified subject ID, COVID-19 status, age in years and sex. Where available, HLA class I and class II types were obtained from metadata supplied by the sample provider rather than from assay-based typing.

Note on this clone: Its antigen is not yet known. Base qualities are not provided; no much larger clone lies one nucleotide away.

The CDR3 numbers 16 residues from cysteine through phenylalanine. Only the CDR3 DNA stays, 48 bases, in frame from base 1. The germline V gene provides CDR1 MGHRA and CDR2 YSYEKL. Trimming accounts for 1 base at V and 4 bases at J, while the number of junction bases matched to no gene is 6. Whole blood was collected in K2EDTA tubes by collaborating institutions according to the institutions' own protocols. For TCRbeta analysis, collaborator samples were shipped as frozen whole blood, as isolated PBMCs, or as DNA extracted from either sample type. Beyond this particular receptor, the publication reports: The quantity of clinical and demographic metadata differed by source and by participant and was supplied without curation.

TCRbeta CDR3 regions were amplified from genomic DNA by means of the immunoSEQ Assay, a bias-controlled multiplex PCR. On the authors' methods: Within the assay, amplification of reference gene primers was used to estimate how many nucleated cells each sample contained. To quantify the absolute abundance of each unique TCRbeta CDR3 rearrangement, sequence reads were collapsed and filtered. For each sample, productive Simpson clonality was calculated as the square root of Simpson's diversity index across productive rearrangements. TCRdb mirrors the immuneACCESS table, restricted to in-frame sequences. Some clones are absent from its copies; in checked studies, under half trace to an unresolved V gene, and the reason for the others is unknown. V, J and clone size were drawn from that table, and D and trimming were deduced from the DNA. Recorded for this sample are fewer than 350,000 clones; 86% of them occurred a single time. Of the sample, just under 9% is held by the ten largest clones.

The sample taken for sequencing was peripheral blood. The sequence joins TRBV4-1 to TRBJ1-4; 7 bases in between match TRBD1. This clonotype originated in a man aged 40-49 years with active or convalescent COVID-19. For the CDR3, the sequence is CASSQGGTVHNEKLFF. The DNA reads TGCGCCAGCAGCCAAGGGGGGACAGTACATAATGAAAAACTGTTTTTT.